This T cell receptor beta chain was retrieved from a study of CD8 T cells in ankylosing spondylitis. Overall study results and limits: Earlier reports found some motif variants in synovial fluid and blood in reactive arthritis. Disease-linked clones bore a CD8+ phenotype, appearing relatively rarely in peripheral blood. Disease-associated clones were reportedly significantly overrepresented in matched ankylosing spondylitis synovial fluid. A motif of several highly homologous TCR beta variants was seen as apparently characteristic of ankylosing spondylitis blood.

As the method for making TCR beta libraries, quantitative 5'-RACE with molecular barcodes was used. TCRdb recomputed calls from the 5' RACE reads with MiXCR, one row per CDR3 protein. Here the sample spans about 460,000 distinct CDR3 sequences, about 5.4% being singletons. Ten or more counts support this clonotype. Its antigen remains unidentified. The CDR3 runs 12 residues. The V gene lost 6 bases and the J gene lost 5 bases, with 14 bases spanning the gap. Germline V gene data show CDR1 as DFQATT and CDR2 as SNEGSKA (reference sequence). Input material: blood, either unsorted or a sorted T cell fraction (not recorded which). The sequence derives from a male donor with ankylosing spondylitis. V gene TRBV20-1 combines with J gene TRBJ2-7; possible D gene TRBD2, 6 bases. The CDR3 DNA reads as TGCAGTGCAACGAGCGGGTCCCACGAGCAGTACTTC. Residues: CSATSGSHEQYF.